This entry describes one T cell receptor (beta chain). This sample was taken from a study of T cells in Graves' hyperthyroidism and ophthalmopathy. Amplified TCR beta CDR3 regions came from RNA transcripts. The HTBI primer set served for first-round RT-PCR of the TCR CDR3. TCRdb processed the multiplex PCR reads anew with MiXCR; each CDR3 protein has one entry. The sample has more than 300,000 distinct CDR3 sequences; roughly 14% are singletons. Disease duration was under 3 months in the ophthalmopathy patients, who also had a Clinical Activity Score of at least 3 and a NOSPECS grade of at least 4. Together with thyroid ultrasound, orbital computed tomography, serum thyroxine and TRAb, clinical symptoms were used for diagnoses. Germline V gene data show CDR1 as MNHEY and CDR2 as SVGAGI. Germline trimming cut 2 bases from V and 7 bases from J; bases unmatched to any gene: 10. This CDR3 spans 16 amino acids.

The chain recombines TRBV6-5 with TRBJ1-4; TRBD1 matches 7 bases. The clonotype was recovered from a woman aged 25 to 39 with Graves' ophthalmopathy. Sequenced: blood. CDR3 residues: CASSYLRQGRSEKLFF. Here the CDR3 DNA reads TGTGCCAGCAGTTACCTTCGACAGGGTAGGAGTGAAAAACTGTTTTTT.